This T cell receptor (beta chain) is drawn from a study of T cells in Graves' hyperthyroidism and ophthalmopathy. Study overall: The authors collected peripheral blood at initial diagnosis, before any treatment.

Stable Graves' hyperthyroidism denoted no ophthalmopathy progression over 18 months. This clonotype was recorded at least ten times. The antigen is unknown. The germline V and J ends were trimmed by 0 bases and 4 bases, with 9 bases remaining between them. The CDR3 totals 14 residues. Germline loops: CDR1 SNHLY, CDR2 FYNNEI. Template material for amplifying TCR beta CDR3 regions consisted of RNA transcripts. The HTBI set primed first-round TCR CDR3 RT-PCR. TCRdb analysed the multiplex PCR reads with MiXCR anew, one entry per CDR3 protein. The repertoire includes approximately 630,000 distinct CDR3 sequences, 16% of them detected once, and 3.5% to 4% sits in the top ten. General study findings and limits: Ophthalmopathy could be told apart from stable hyperthyroidism with a 13 V-J model. Progression to ophthalmopathy was predicted a median of roughly 6.6 months early.

The TCR originated in a woman in her 30s with Graves' hyperthyroidism. The rearrangement links TRBV2 to TRBJ2-5; D ambiguous. Sample: blood. The CDR3 sequence: CASSEALLSETQYF. The CDR3 bases are TGTGCCAGCAGTGAAGCGCTGCTATCAGAGACCCAGTACTTC.